This T cell receptor (beta chain) was sequenced in a study of beta chain features in type 1 diabetes. Overall study context: No age, gender or cell yield differences were seen between patients and healthy donors.

cDNA synthesis used the whole RNA isolate, giving expressed TCRB sequences. Libraries were prepared by immunoSEQ multiplex PCR; TCRdb keeps only in-frame clonotypes and omits some of them. The sample lists hundreds of thousands of clones, roughly a sixth seen once, with approximately 0.087% in the top ten. This clone was seen a few times. The CDR3 is 14 amino acids. In germline, CDR1 is SNHLY, CDR2 FYNNEI. V was clipped by 10 bases and J by 7 bases; unmatched bases: 12. The specimen was naive CD4+ T cells from blood. The chain joins TRBV2 to TRBJ1-4; 7 nucleotides line up with TRBD1. The clonotype originates from a young man in good health. The CDR3 here is CATLRTGGSEKLFF. For the CDR3, the DNA is TGTGCCACGTTACGGACAGGCGGAAGTGAAAAACTGTTTTTT.